Listed below are T cell receptor beta chains from one sample, sequenced in a study of T cells after yellow fever vaccination. Via MiXCR, TCRdb re-called the 5' RACE reads, giving one row per CDR3 protein. The repertoire holds approximately 300,000 distinct CDR3 sequences, with around 6.8% as singletons. The sequencing here drew on PBMCs, taken about 41 days after the first yellow fever vaccination. The receptors here all came from a man aged 18 to 35 who received the YFV17D yellow fever vaccine. The conserved cysteine and the conserved F or W are not part of the CDR3 here. A D gene is named only where the DNA matches it firmly. Size is stated for part of the rows, as once, few or many counts, or as a class when the clone is expanded.

ASSRGGPRDDTQY	TRBJ2-3	TRBV5-5	few	TRBD2
AGSQTGMRYGYT	TRBJ1-2	TRBV3-1	-	-
SVSQPGQGADGYT	TRBJ1-2	TRBV20-1	many	TRBD1
ASSYSQRAKNIQY	TRBJ2-4	TRBV6-5	few	-
ASRPTGIQETQY	TRBJ2-5	TRBV7-2	-	-
ASSHSGQGENYGYT	TRBJ1-2	TRBV4-1	-	TRBD1
ASSSGTGAGNTIY	TRBJ1-3	TRBV7-9	-	TRBD1
ASSRDNQETQY	TRBJ2-5	TRBV7-2	few	-
SARRTTGSAAYEQY	TRBJ2-7	TRBV20-1	many	-
SVKNEKLF	TRBJ1-4	TRBV20-1	few	-
ASIPRRETQY	TRBJ2-5	TRBV23-1	many	-
AIHQGFNSPLH	TRBJ1-6	TRBV10-3	few	-
ASSPTGLITEAF	TRBJ1-1	TRBV9	few	-
ASGLTTSVIYGYT	TRBJ1-2	TRBV12-5	-	-
ASSLVGGNEQF	TRBJ2-1	TRBV7-2	-	-
SAPLAGFTDTQY	TRBJ2-3	TRBV20-1	few	-
ASSLNSHYGYT	TRBJ1-2	TRBV27	-	-
ASSNRGGMTEQY	TRBJ2-7	TRBV7-8	-	TRBD1
SVEDGRGAWETQY	TRBJ2-5	TRBV29-1	few	TRBD2